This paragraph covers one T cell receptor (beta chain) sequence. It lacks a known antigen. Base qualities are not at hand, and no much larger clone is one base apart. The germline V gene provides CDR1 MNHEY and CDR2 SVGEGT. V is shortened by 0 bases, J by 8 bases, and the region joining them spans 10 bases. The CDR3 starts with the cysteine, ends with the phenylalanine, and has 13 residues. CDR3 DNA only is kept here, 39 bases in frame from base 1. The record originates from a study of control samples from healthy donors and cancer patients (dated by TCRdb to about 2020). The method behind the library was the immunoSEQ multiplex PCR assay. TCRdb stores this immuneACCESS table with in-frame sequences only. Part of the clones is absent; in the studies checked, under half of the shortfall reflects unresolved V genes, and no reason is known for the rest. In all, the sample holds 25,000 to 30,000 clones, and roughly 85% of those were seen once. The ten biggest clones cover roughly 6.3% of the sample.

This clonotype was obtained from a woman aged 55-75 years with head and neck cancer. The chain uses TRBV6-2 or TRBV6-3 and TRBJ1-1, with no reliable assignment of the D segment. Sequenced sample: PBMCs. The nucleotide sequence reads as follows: TGTGCCAGCAGTTACTCGATCACAGCAGAAGCTTTCTTT. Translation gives CASSYSITAEAFF.